This TCR beta chain derives from a study of CD8 T cells in ankylosing spondylitis. TCRdb re-called the 5' RACE reads with MiXCR, one entry per CDR3 protein. The sample consists of 30,000 to 35,000 distinct CDR3 sequences, about 30% of them appearing once. In its sample, this clonotype was seen many times. The antigen is unknown. V was trimmed by 0 bases and J by 1 base, leaving 4 bases between them. The CDR3 spans 13 residues. Germline V CDR1 and CDR2: SGDLS, YYNGEE. Study results and limitations: As for the disease-linked clones, they showed a CD8+ phenotype and occurred at relatively low frequencies in peripheral blood.

This chain joins TRBV9 and TRBJ2-5, with no clear D. The sequenced material came from synovial fluid, either unsorted or a sorted T cell fraction (not recorded which). The TCR comes from a male donor with ankylosing spondylitis. CDR3 bases: TGTGCCAGCAGCGTAGAAGGCCAAGAGACCCAGTACTTC. It specifies CASSVEGQETQYF.